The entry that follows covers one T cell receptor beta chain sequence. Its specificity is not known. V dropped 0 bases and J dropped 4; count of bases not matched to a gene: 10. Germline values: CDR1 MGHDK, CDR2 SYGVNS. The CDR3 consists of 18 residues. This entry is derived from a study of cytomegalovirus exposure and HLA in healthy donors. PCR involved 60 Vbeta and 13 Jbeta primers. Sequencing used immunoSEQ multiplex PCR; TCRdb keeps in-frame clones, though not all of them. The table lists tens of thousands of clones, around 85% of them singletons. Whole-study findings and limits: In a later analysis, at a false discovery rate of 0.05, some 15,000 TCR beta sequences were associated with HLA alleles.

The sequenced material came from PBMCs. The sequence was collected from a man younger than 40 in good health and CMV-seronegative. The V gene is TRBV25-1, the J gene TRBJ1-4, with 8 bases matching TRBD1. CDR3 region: CASSEYLPGGLGNEKLFF. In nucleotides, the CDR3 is TGTGCCAGCAGTGAATACTTGCCAGGGGGCTTGGGTAATGAAAAACTGTTTTTT.